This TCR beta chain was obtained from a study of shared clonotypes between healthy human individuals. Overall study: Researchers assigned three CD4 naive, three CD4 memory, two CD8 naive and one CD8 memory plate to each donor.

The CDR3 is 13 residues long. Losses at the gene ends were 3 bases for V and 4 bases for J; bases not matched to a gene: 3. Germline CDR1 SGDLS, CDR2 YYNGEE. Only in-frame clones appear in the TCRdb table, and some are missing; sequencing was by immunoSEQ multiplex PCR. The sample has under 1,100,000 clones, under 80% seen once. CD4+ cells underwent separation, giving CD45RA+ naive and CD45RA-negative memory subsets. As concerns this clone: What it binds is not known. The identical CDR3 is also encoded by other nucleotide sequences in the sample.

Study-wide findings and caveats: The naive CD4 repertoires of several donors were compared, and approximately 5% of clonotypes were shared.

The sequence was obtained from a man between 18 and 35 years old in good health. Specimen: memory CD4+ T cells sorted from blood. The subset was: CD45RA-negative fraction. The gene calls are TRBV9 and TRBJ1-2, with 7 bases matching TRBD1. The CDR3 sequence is CASSAGGSYGYTF. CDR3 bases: TGTGCCAGCAGCGCAGGGGGTAGCTATGGCTACACCTTC.